This T cell receptor (beta chain) appears in the sequencing data of a study of long-term antiretroviral therapy in people with HIV. Study results and limitations: Clonotypes expanded prior to ART showed repertoire dominance at all sampled time points. Comparison with controls showed narrower CDR3 length ranges in HIV repertoires.

Per the germline V gene, CDR1 is SGHAT and CDR2 is FQNNGV. This CDR3 has 18 residues. Germline trimming cut 7 bases from V and 1 base from J; bases unmatched to any gene: 15. Concerning this clone itself: Its antigen is currently unknown.

Among participants with HIV, every one received treatment in the United States. It was version v3.0 of the immunoSEQ assay that was run at survey level. Sequencing set out to capture roughly 40,000-55,000 T-cell genomes per sample. The repertoire was sequenced with immunoSEQ multiplex PCR; TCRdb's copy has only in-frame clones and lacks some. The sample has nearly 25,000 clones, around 80% seen once. This receptor was obtained from a man in his fifties with HIV. The genes are TRBV11-2 and TRBJ2-5; 10 bases align to TRBD2. The sample here was unsorted PBMCs, taken 3 years after starting antiretroviral therapy. As DNA, the CDR3 is TGTGCCAGCACCGTTAGGGCTAGCGGGGGTCCCTTCCAAGAGACCCAGTACTTC. Translated, it gives CASTVRASGGPFQETQYF.